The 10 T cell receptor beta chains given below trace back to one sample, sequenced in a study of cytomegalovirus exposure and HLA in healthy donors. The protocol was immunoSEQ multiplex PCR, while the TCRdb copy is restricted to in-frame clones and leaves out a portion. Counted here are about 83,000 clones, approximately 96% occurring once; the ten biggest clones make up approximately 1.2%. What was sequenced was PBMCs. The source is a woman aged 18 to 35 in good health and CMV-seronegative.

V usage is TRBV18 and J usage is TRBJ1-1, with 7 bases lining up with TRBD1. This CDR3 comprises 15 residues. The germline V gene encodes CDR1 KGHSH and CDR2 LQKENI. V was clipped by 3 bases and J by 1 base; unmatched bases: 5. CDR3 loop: CASSPTGVANTEAFF. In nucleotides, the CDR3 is TGTGCCAGCTCACCCACAGGGGTGGCGAACACTGAAGCTTTCTTT.

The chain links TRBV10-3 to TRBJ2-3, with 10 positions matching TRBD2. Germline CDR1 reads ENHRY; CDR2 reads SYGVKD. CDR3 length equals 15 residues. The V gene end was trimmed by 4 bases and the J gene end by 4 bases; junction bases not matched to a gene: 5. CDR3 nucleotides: TGTGCCATCAGTGCATTAGCGGGAGGTCCAGATACGCAGTATTTT. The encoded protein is CAISALAGGPDTQYF.

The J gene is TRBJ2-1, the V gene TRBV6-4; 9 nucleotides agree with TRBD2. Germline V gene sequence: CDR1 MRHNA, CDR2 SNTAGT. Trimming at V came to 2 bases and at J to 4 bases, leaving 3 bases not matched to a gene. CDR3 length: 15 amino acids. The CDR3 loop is CASSDVAGGYNEQFF. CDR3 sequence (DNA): TGTGCCAGCAGTGACGTGGCGGGAGGGTACAATGAGCAGTTCTTC.

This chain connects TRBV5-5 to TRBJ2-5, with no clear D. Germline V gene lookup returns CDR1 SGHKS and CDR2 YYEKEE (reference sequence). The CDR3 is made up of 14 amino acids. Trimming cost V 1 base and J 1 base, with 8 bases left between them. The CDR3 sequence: CASSLSLVQETQYF. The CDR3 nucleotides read TGTGCCAGCAGCTTGTCGTTAGTCCAAGAGACCCAGTACTTC.

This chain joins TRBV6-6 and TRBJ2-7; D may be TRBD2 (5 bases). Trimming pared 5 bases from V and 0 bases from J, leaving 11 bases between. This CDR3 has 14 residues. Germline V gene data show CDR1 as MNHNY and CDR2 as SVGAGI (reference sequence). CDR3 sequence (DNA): TGTGCCAGCAGTAACATCGGGGACTCCTACGAGCAGTACTTC. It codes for CASSNIGDSYEQYF.

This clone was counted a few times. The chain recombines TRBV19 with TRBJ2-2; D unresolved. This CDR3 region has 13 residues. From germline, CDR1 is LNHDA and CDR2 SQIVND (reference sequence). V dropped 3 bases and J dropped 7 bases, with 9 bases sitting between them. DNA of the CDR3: TGTGCCAGTAGTATTAGCTTCGGCGGGGAGCTGTTTTTT. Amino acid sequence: CASSISFGGELFF.

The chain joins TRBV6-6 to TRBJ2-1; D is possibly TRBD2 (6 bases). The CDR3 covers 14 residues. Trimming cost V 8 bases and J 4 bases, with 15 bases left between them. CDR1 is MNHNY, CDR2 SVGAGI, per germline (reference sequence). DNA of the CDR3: TGTGCCAGCGGGCGGAGGGCGGAATACAATGAGCAGTTCTTC. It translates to CASGRRAEYNEQFF.

The CDR3 region has the DNA TGTGCCAGCAGCCGTACAGGGTTAATAGCCGGGGAGCTGTTTTTT. This encodes CASSRTGLIAGELFF. The chain carries TRBV7-9 and TRBJ2-2, with D possibly matching TRBD1 (6 bases). CDR3 length: 15 residues. Germline V gene lookup returns CDR1 SEHNR and CDR2 FQNEAQ (reference sequence). The ends were cut back, 5 bases at V and 6 bases at J, with 16 bases in the middle.

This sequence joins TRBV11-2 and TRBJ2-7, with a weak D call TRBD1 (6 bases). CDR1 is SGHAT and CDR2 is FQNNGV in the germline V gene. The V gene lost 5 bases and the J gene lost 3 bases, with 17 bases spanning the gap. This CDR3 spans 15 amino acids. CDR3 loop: CASSLKPTGSYEQYF. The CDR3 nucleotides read TGTGCCAGCAGCCTAAAGCCCACAGGGAGCTACGAGCAGTACTTC.

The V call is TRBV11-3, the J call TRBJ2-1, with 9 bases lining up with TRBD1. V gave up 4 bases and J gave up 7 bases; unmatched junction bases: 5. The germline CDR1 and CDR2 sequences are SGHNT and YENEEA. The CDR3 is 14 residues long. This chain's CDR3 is CASSYRQGGNEQFF. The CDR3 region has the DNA TGTGCCAGCAGCTATAGACAGGGGGGTAATGAGCAGTTCTTC. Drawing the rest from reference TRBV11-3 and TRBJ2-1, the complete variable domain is EAGVVQSPRYKIIEKKQPVAFWCNPISGHNTLYWYLQNLGQGPELLIRYENEEAVDDSQLPKDRFSAERLKGVDSTLKIQPAELGDSAVYLCASSYRQGGNEQFFGPGTRLTVL.